This TCR beta chain appears in the sequencing data of a study of T cell responses to AZD1222 COVID-19 vaccine. Study-wide findings and caveats: Regions left unmutated in variants are reportedly the target of nearly half of spike-specific TCRs.

TCRdb keeps only in-frame clones here, not all; method: immunoSEQ multiplex PCR. The repertoire holds roughly 100,000 clones, with 80% to 90% as singletons. The CDR3 has 14 amino acids. J lost 6 bases, V lost 6 bases, and 8 bases had no gene match. Germline V gene lookup returns CDR1 MDHEN and CDR2 SYDVKM. Concerning this clone: No antigen is known for it.

Sequences were derived from peripheral blood, sampled 28 days after the second AZD1222 dose. This chain uses TRBV28 with TRBJ1-5, with TRBD1 identical over 7 bases. The source of this sequence is an adult who received the AZD1222 COVID-19 vaccine. CDR3 sequence (DNA): TGTGCCAGCAGGCCGACAGGGTCCCCTCAGCCCCAGCATTTT. Translating it yields CASRPTGSPQPQHF.